The 28 T cell receptor beta chains below all came from one sample that was sequenced in a study of CD4+ T cells in melanoma. TCRdb keeps only in-frame clones here, not all; method: immunoSEQ multiplex PCR. The sample has more than 8,500 clones, under 75% seen once. The sequencing sample was made of cells from a culture (not recorded whether cultured in vitro). These receptors all stem from a human donor with melanoma.

This sequence joins TRBV2 and TRBJ1-3; D uncertain. This CDR3 comprises 13 residues. Germline V gene data show CDR1 as SNHLY and CDR2 as FYNNEI. V lost 3 bases and J 4 bases, leaving 7 bases between the germline ends. CDR3 region: CASSDRIGNTIYF. The CDR3 nucleotides read TGTGCCAGCAGTGACAGAATAGGAAACACCATATATTTT.

J is TRBJ2-1 and V is TRBV5-1; maybe TRBD2 (7 bases). The CDR3 covers 15 residues. Germline V gives CDR1 SGHRS, CDR2 YFSETQ. With 0 bases removed from V and 2 bases from J, the gap between germline ends came to 9 bases. The DNA for the CDR3 is TGCGCCAGCAGCTTGGAGGGGGGGGCCTACAATGAGCAGTTCTTC. It codes for CASSLEGGAYNEQFF.

The chain is built from TRBV16 and TRBJ2-6; 9 positions agree with TRBD1. With V trimmed by 3 bases and J by 1 base, 7 bases remained unmatched. Germline V gene data show CDR1 as KGHSY and CDR2 as FQNENV. The CDR3 sequence is 18 residues long. This chain's CDR3 is CASSHLGTGLSGANVLTF. CDR3 bases: TGTGCCAGCAGCCACCTCGGGACAGGGCTGTCTGGGGCCAACGTCCTGACTTTC.

The J gene is TRBJ2-1, the V gene TRBV5-4; no clear D gene. In germline, CDR1 is SGHNT, CDR2 YYREEE (reference sequence). The CDR3 covers 13 residues. The V end lost 4 bases, the J end lost 8 bases, and 13 bases lay between the germline ends. The CDR3 nucleotides are TGTGCCAGCAGCCTGACCAATTCCGATGAGCAGTTCTTC. It yields the protein CASSLTNSDEQFF.

V is TRBV5-1 and J is TRBJ1-4, with D perhaps TRBD1 (5 bases). Germline CDR1 reads SGHRS; CDR2 reads YFSETQ. The CDR3 consists of 14 residues. With 3 bases removed from V and 5 bases from J, the gap between germline ends came to 11 bases. The CDR3 sequence: CASSWAGPNEKLFF. The CDR3 DNA reads as TGCGCCAGCAGCTGGGCAGGGCCAAATGAAAAACTGTTTTTT.

The chain is built from TRBV10-1 and TRBJ2-2; TRBD2 agrees at 8 bases. J lost 0 bases, V lost 9 bases, and 9 bases had no gene match. The CDR3 spans 16 residues. Germline V gene lookup returns CDR1 WNHNN and CDR2 SYGVQD (reference sequence). The CDR3 DNA reads as TGCGCCAGGGATCCGAGGGGACTAGCGAACACCGGGGAGCTGTTTTTT. Translation: CARDPRGLANTGELFF.

The chain couples TRBV29-1 to TRBJ2-7; TRBD1 aligns across 7 bases. Germline CDR1 is SQVTM and CDR2 is ANQGSEA. With V trimmed by 4 bases and J by 5 bases, 8 bases remained unmatched. The CDR3 sequence is 13 residues long. The CDR3 loop is CSVGRQGGHEQYF. In DNA form, the CDR3 reads TGCAGCGTTGGGCGACAGGGCGGGCACGAGCAGTACTTC.

V is TRBV5-6 and J is TRBJ1-1; D remains ambiguous. The CDR3 runs 14 residues. Germline CDR1 is SGHDT and CDR2 is YYEEEE. V dropped 0 bases and J dropped 6 bases, with 12 bases sitting between them. The CDR3 loop reads CASSLARDHAEAFF. Here the CDR3 DNA reads TGTGCCAGCAGCTTGGCAAGGGATCACGCTGAAGCTTTCTTT.

Comments on this clone: The sample contains more than one DNA sequence encoding this CDR3. The J gene is TRBJ2-5, the V gene TRBV2, with D tentatively TRBD2 (6 bases). CDR1 is SNHLY and CDR2 is FYNNEI in the germline V gene. V was pared by 1 base and J by 11 bases, with 14 bases between. CDR3 length: 13 residues. CDR3 coding DNA: TGTGCCAGCAGTGAAGTCGGTAAAGGGACTCAGTACTTC. As protein: CASSEVGKGTQYF. Full variable domain (missing parts from reference TRBV2 and TRBJ2-5): EPEVTQTPSHQVTQMGQEVILRCVPISNHLYFYWYRQILGQKVEFLVSFYNNEISEKSEIFDDQFSVERPDGSNFTLKIRSTKLEDSAMYFCASSEVGKGTQYFGPGTRLLVL.

The chain joins TRBV7-9 to TRBJ1-4; D possibly corresponds to TRBD1 (5 bases). The CDR3 consists of 15 residues. Germline-derived CDR1 and CDR2 are SEHNR and FQNEAQ (reference sequence). V lost 1 base, J lost 7 bases, and 13 bases lay in between. The CDR3: CASSLGRVAPEKLFF. The CDR3 nucleotides are TGTGCCAGCAGCTTAGGCAGGGTGGCTCCTGAAAAACTGTTTTTT.

The V and J genes are TRBV5-1 and TRBJ2-2; 12 nucleotides align to TRBD2. This CDR3 comprises 17 residues. Looked up from germline, CDR1 is SGHRS and CDR2 is YFSETQ. Germline trimming cut 2 bases from V and 5 bases from J; bases unmatched to any gene: 7. The DNA for the CDR3 is TGCGCCAGCAGCTTTCTAGCGGGGGGGCGTGTGACCGGGGAGCTGTTTTTT. Encoded protein: CASSFLAGGRVTGELFF.

This clone appeared a single time. V is TRBV6-6 and J is TRBJ2-1; 11 bases agree with TRBD2. Germline loops: CDR1 MNHNY, CDR2 SVGAGI (reference sequence). CDR3 length equals 12 residues. The V segment lost 5 bases and the J segment 15 bases; nucleotides outside the gene matches: 6. The CDR3 nucleotides are TGTGCCAGCAGTCCGGGACTAGCGGCTCGGTTCTTC. Its protein is CASSPGLAARFF.

This chain uses TRBV5-1 with TRBJ1-4, with D possibly TRBD1 on 5 matching bases. This CDR3 comprises 17 residues. Germline CDR1 SGHRS, CDR2 YFSETQ. V shed 1 base and J shed 0 bases, with 13 bases lying between them. The CDR3 protein is CASSLWGDLATNEKLFF. The CDR3 bases are TGCGCCAGCAGCTTGTGGGGCGATCTCGCAACTAATGAAAAACTGTTTTTT.

This clone was seen more than once but under ten times. The chain employs TRBV5-1 and TRBJ2-5; D call uncertain. V was cut by 1 base and J by 3 bases, with 7 bases left in between. Germline V gene data show CDR1 as SGHRS and CDR2 as YFSETQ. This CDR3 contains 13 residues. CDR3 nucleotide sequence: TGCGCCAGCAGCTTGAGGCCAAAAGAGACCCAGTACTTC. It is translated as CASSLRPKETQYF.

In its sample, this clone was seen a few times. The CDR3 reads CASSEAGGFYSNQPQHF. The DNA for the CDR3 is TGTGCCAGCAGTGAAGCGGGAGGTTTTTATAGCAATCAGCCCCAGCATTTT. This rearrangement joins TRBV6-1 to TRBJ1-5, with unresolved D. The CDR3 extends over 17 amino acids. Trimming removed 0 bases from V and 0 bases from J, with 12 bases in between. CDR1 is MNHNS, CDR2 SASEGT, per germline.

The J gene is TRBJ2-1, the V gene TRBV25-1; TRBD2 aligns across 10 bases. The CDR3 is 15 amino acids. V lost 8 bases and J lost 8; bases outside the gene matches: 12. Germline V CDR1 and CDR2: MGHDK, SYGVNS. CDR3: CASGRGAGGQYEQFF. The DNA of the CDR3 is TGTGCCAGCGGGAGGGGAGCGGGGGGGCAGTATGAGCAGTTCTTC.

V gene TRBV5-1 combines with J gene TRBJ2-1, with 11 bases lining up with TRBD1. V lost 4 bases, J lost 10 bases, and 10 bases stayed unmatched. Germline loops: CDR1 SGHRS, CDR2 YFSETQ. CDR3 length: 15 amino acids. The CDR3 DNA follows: TGCGCCAGCAGCCTCGGACAGGGGGCAAGGATGGAGCAGTTCTTC. This gives the protein CASSLGQGARMEQFF.

Only a few counts were recorded for this clone. V gene TRBV6-5 combines with J gene TRBJ2-7, with a tentative D call TRBD2 (5 bases). The CDR3 runs to 13 residues. The V gene's germline CDR1 is MNHEY and CDR2 SVGAGI. V lost 6 bases to trimming and J lost 2 bases, with 11 bases between them. The CDR3 spells CASSPPGTYEQYF. The CDR3 nucleotides are TGTGCCAGCAGCCCACCCGGGACCTACGAGCAGTACTTC.

This clone was detected only once. The CDR3 is CASRPQGQGSYTF. The CDR3, as DNA: TGTGCCAGCAGACCACAGGGACAGGGAAGCTACACCTTC. The genes are TRBV27 and TRBJ1-2; 9 bases align to TRBD1. Germline trimming cut 6 bases from V and 9 bases from J; bases unmatched to any gene: 8. This CDR3 contains 13 residues. Germline V gives CDR1 MNHEY, CDR2 SMNVEV (reference sequence).

This chain connects TRBV12-5 to TRBJ2-3; 10 nucleotides agree with TRBD2. The junction had 2 bases not matched to a gene; V was cut back by 1 base and J by 4 bases. The CDR3 runs 15 residues. Germline V CDR1 and CDR2: LGHNT, FRNRAP. The CDR3 is CASGLELAGADTQYF. The CDR3 DNA follows: TGTGCTAGTGGTTTGGAGCTAGCGGGGGCAGATACGCAGTATTTT.

The chain is built from TRBV5-6 and TRBJ2-3; TRBD1 matches at 8 bases. Germline-derived CDR1 and CDR2 are SGHDT and YYEEEE. The CDR3 is made up of 19 amino acids. The junction had 12 bases not matched to a gene; V was cut back by 0 bases and J by 0 bases. As DNA, the CDR3 is TGTGCCAGCAGCTTGGTTTGGCAGGGGGCCCGATCTAGCACAGATACGCAGTATTTT. It translates to CASSLVWQGARSSTDTQYF.

This clone showed up just once. The rearrangement uses TRBV5-1 and TRBJ1-4, with 9 bases lining up with TRBD1. This CDR3 is built from 15 residues. The V gene's germline CDR1 is SGHRS and CDR2 YFSETQ. V was pared by 4 bases and J by 3 bases, with 4 bases of the junction left unmatched. CDR3 in amino acids: CASSEQGAANEKLFF. The CDR3 DNA sequence: TGCGCCAGCAGCGAACAGGGGGCGGCTAATGAAAAACTGTTTTTT.

This clone rates as large. The rearrangement links TRBV10-2 to TRBJ1-1; TRBD1 matches 8 bases. The CDR3 length is 14 residues. CDR1 WSHSY and CDR2 SAAADI come from the germline V gene. V trimming: 5 bases; J trimming: 4 bases; junction bases outside the gene matches: 6. The CDR3 nucleotides read TGCGCCAGCAGTAGACAGGGGAGTGGCACTGAAGCTTTCTTT. Its translation: CASSRQGSGTEAFF.

This chain links TRBV10-3 with TRBJ2-2, with D perhaps matching TRBD1 (5 bases). CDR3 length: 14 amino acids. CDR1 is ENHRY and CDR2 is SYGVKD in the germline V gene. Trimming took off 6 bases at V and 1 base at J, with 9 bases between the two ends. Here the CDR3 reads CAIRPTENTGELFF. CDR3 in DNA: TGTGCCATCAGGCCGACAGAGAACACCGGGGAGCTGTTTTTT.

This clone was counted between two and nine times. This rearrangement joins TRBV29-1 to TRBJ1-4; D unresolved. Looked up from germline, CDR1 is SQVTM and CDR2 is ANQGSEA. CDR3 length: 11 residues. V gave up 6 bases and J gave up 10 bases, with 12 bases separating them. CDR3 nucleotide sequence: TGCAGCGTGGAAAGAGGCGGAAAACTGTTTTTT. The encoded protein is CSVERGGKLFF. The full variable domain, completed using reference TRBV29-1 and TRBJ1-4, is SAVISQKPSRDICQRGTSLTIQCQVDSQVTMMFWYRQQPGQSLTLIATANQGSEATYESGFVIDKFPISRPNLTFSTLTVSNMSPEDSSIYLCSVERGGKLFFGSGTQLSVL.

The V gene is TRBV9, the J gene TRBJ1-6, with D hard to call. Germline-derived CDR1 and CDR2 are SGDLS and YYNGEE. V lost 0 bases, J lost 8 bases, and 6 bases lay in between. The CDR3 consists of 13 residues. The CDR3 loop is CASSVVQDSPLHF. DNA for the CDR3: TGTGCCAGCAGCGTAGTTCAAGATTCACCCCTCCACTTT.

This clone was counted between two and nine times. The V gene is TRBV15, the J gene TRBJ2-6, with TRBD1 matching 10 bases. With V trimmed by 0 bases and J by 2 bases, 10 bases remained unmatched. Germline loops: CDR1 LNHNV, CDR2 YYDKDF (reference sequence). The CDR3 length is 20 residues. CDR3: CATSRETDRGLVAGANVLTF. As DNA, the CDR3 is TGTGCCACCAGCAGAGAGACGGACAGGGGGTTGGTCGCTGGGGCCAACGTCCTGACTTTC.

The chain recombines TRBV5-1 with TRBJ1-6; 9 bases align to TRBD1. The length of the CDR3 is 16 residues. V gave up 5 bases and J gave up 6 bases; unmatched junction bases: 9. Germline CDR1 SGHRS, CDR2 YFSETQ. CDR3: CASRNTPGQGNSPLHF. The CDR3 nucleotides are TGCGCCAGCAGAAATACCCCGGGACAGGGTAATTCACCCCTCCACTTT.